This TCR beta chain was sequenced for a study of response to subunit inactivated influenza vaccine. Study-level findings and limits: The authors offered the suggestion that each seasonal influenza vaccination recruits few new T cells.

TCRdb passed the RT-PCR reads through MiXCR, listing each CDR3 protein once. The sample records some 600,000 distinct CDR3 sequences, 14% being singletons. This clonotype was counted only a few times. Antigen specificity is unknown. V lost 3 bases, J lost 0 bases, and 3 bases stayed unmatched. Germline V lookup: CDR1 DFQATT, CDR2 SNEGSKA (reference sequence). This CDR3 is built from 14 residues. The rearrangement joins TRBV20-1 to TRBJ2-7; 9 nucleotides agree with TRBD2. The clonotype comes from a man in his forties or fifties who received an inactivated influenza vaccine. Sequenced material: PBMCs from blood, taken around 14 days before vaccination. The CDR3 loop is CSASLTSGSYEQYF. The DNA for the CDR3 is TGCAGTGCTAGTTTGACTAGCGGCTCCTACGAGCAGTACTTC.